Listed below are T cell receptor beta chains from one sample, sequenced in a study of breast tumors, draining lymph nodes, adjacent tissues. MiXCR was run by TCRdb on the multiplex PCR reads, yielding one entry per CDR3 protein. The sample holds nearly 200,000 distinct CDR3 sequences, around 33% seen once. The sequencing input was axillary lymph node tissue. The receptors originated from a female donor with breast cancer. Some clones in this sample may be carry-over from other donors' samples. Both conserved end residues are part of each CDR3. Each record gives: J gene, V gene, clone size, D gene, CDR3 protein, CDR3 DNA. D genes are given only for firm matches. Not every row has a clone size; where given, it reads once, few, many or a size class.

j_gene: TRBJ1-5
v_gene: TRBV30
abundance: many
d_gene: NA
CDR3aa: CAWSSAGSNQPQHF
CDR3nt: TGTGCCTGGAGTTCCGCAGGGAGCAATCAGCCCCAGCATTTT

j_gene: TRBJ2-1
v_gene: TRBV4-1
abundance: many
d_gene: NA
CDR3aa: CASSQVLGAKQFF
CDR3nt: TGCGCCAGCAGCCAAGTTCTGGGGGCCAAGCAGTTCTTC

j_gene: TRBJ1-1
v_gene: TRBV12-3/TRBV12-4
abundance: once
d_gene: NA
CDR3aa: CASTLWGDRNTEAFF
CDR3nt: TGTGCCAGCACCCTATGGGGGGACCGGAACACTGAAGCTTTCTTT

j_gene: TRBJ1-6
v_gene: TRBV6-1
abundance: NA
d_gene: TRBD1
CDR3aa: CASSLGTGASPLHF
CDR3nt: TGTGCCAGCAGCCTCGGGACAGGGGCTTCACCCCTCCACTTT

j_gene: TRBJ2-7
v_gene: TRBV12-3/TRBV12-4
abundance: many
d_gene: NA
CDR3aa: CASSLGHYEQYF
CDR3nt: TGTGCCAGCAGCCTGGGACACTACGAGCAGTACTTC

j_gene: TRBJ1-2
v_gene: TRBV12-3/TRBV12-4
abundance: few
d_gene: NA
CDR3aa: CASSLSYGDGYTF
CDR3nt: TGTGCCAGCAGTTTATCTTACGGCGATGGCTACACCTTC

j_gene: TRBJ1-2
v_gene: TRBV6-6
abundance: many
d_gene: TRBD1
CDR3aa: CASSHAGTGIDGYTF
CDR3nt: TGTGCCAGCAGTCACGCCGGGACAGGGATTGATGGCTACACCTTC

j_gene: TRBJ2-7
v_gene: TRBV5-4
abundance: NA
d_gene: NA
CDR3aa: CASSLGGGRCEQYF
CDR3nt: TGTGCCAGCAGCTTAGGGGGCGGGAGATGCGAGCAGTACTTC

j_gene: TRBJ2-7
v_gene: TRBV3-1
abundance: many
d_gene: NA
CDR3aa: CASSQSLMAYEQYF
CDR3nt: TGTGCCAGCAGCCAGAGCTTGATGGCCTACGAGCAGTACTTC

j_gene: TRBJ2-1
v_gene: TRBV20-1
abundance: many
d_gene: TRBD2
CDR3aa: CSAMKAGLSYNEQFF
CDR3nt: TGCAGTGCTATGAAAGCGGGGCTTTCCTACAATGAGCAGTTCTTC

j_gene: TRBJ1-2
v_gene: TRBV18
abundance: many
d_gene: NA
CDR3aa: CASSSEADANYGYTF
CDR3nt: TGTGCCAGCTCATCTGAGGCCGATGCTAACTATGGCTACACCTTC

j_gene: TRBJ2-2
v_gene: TRBV20-1
abundance: many
d_gene: NA
CDR3aa: CSAKSGGANTGELFF
CDR3nt: TGCAGTGCTAAATCTGGGGGGGCTAACACCGGGGAGCTGTTTTTT

j_gene: TRBJ1-6
v_gene: TRBV15
abundance: NA
d_gene: NA
CDR3aa: CATSRVRGSPLHF
CDR3nt: TGTGCCACCAGCAGAGTCAGGGGTTCACCCCTCCACTTT

j_gene: TRBJ2-5
v_gene: TRBV6-5
abundance: NA
d_gene: NA
CDR3aa: CASGRTGYNETQYF
CDR3nt: TGTGCCAGCGGGAGGACAGGATACAATGAGACCCAGTACTTC

j_gene: TRBJ2-2
v_gene: TRBV19
abundance: many
d_gene: NA
CDR3aa: CASSIGLATGELFF
CDR3nt: TGTGCCAGTAGTATCGGTTTAGCCACCGGGGAGCTGTTTTTT

j_gene: TRBJ2-4
v_gene: TRBV24-1
abundance: many
d_gene: TRBD1
CDR3aa: CATSRQGNIQYF
CDR3nt: TGTGCCACCAGTCGACAGGGGAACATTCAGTACTTC

j_gene: TRBJ2-1
v_gene: TRBV11-2
abundance: NA
d_gene: TRBD2
CDR3aa: CASSLGGTSGRGSYNEQFF
CDR3nt: TGTGCCAGCAGCTTAGGGGGGACTAGCGGGAGGGGTAGCTACAATGAGCAGTTCTTC

j_gene: TRBJ2-1
v_gene: TRBV6-5
abundance: NA
d_gene: TRBD2
CDR3aa: CASSYPRLAGKGSHEQFF
CDR3nt: TGTGCCAGCAGTTACCCAAGACTAGCGGGAAAGGGTAGCCATGAGCAGTTCTTC

j_gene: TRBJ2-1
v_gene: TRBV12-3/TRBV12-4
abundance: many
d_gene: NA
CDR3aa: CASSLGGSGYNEQFF
CDR3nt: TGTGCCAGCAGCTTGGGGGGTAGCGGATACAATGAGCAGTTCTTC

j_gene: TRBJ1-6
v_gene: TRBV7-9
abundance: many
d_gene: NA
CDR3aa: CASSPDIRANSPLHF
CDR3nt: TGTGCCAGCAGCCCAGACATCCGCGCTAATTCACCCCTCCACTTT

j_gene: TRBJ2-2
v_gene: TRBV30
abundance: many
d_gene: TRBD2
CDR3aa: CAWSVLAGGSGELFF
CDR3nt: TGTGCCTGGAGTGTACTAGCGGGGGGGTCCGGGGAGCTGTTTTTT

j_gene: TRBJ2-2
v_gene: TRBV2
abundance: NA
d_gene: NA
CDR3aa: CASSERAETGELFF
CDR3nt: TGTGCCAGCAGTGAACGAGCGGAAACCGGGGAGCTGTTTTTT

j_gene: TRBJ1-2
v_gene: TRBV7-2
abundance: NA
d_gene: TRBD1
CDR3aa: CASSLARTGSRGYPF
CDR3nt: TGTGCCAGCAGCTTAGCGAGGACAGGTTCTCGTGGCTACCCCTTC

j_gene: TRBJ1-5
v_gene: TRBV18
abundance: NA
d_gene: NA
CDR3aa: CASSPGEDQPQHF
CDR3nt: TGTGCCAGCTCCCCGGGGGAGGATCAGCCCCAGCATTTT

j_gene: TRBJ1-2
v_gene: TRBV19
abundance: many
d_gene: NA
CDR3aa: CASSIDPVGGGYTF
CDR3nt: TGTGCCAGTAGTATAGACCCCGTAGGCGGCGGCTACACCTTC

j_gene: TRBJ1-2
v_gene: TRBV5-1
abundance: NA
d_gene: NA
CDR3aa: CASRDGQANYGYTF
CDR3nt: TGCGCCAGCAGGGATGGGCAAGCTAACTATGGCTACACCTTC

j_gene: TRBJ2-3
v_gene: TRBV27
abundance: few
d_gene: NA
CDR3aa: CASSLGGRLSNTDTQYF
CDR3nt: TGTGCCAGCAGTTTAGGGGGGCGCCTCTCAAACACAGATACGCAGTATTTT

j_gene: TRBJ1-5
v_gene: TRBV30
abundance: few
d_gene: NA
CDR3aa: CAWSPTAGDQPQHF
CDR3nt: TGTGCCTGGAGCCCCACTGCGGGGGATCAGCCCCAGCATTTT

j_gene: TRBJ2-2
v_gene: TRBV12-3/TRBV12-4
abundance: NA
d_gene: NA
CDR3aa: CATTSGFSGNTGELFF
CDR3nt: TGTGCCACCACCTCGGGCTTCTCTGGAAACACCGGGGAGCTGTTTTTT

j_gene: TRBJ2-7
v_gene: TRBV19
abundance: many
d_gene: NA
CDR3aa: CASSIGGGMNEQYF
CDR3nt: TGTGCCAGTAGTATTGGAGGGGGCATGAACGAGCAGTACTTC

j_gene: TRBJ1-4
v_gene: TRBV5-6
abundance: many
d_gene: TRBD1
CDR3aa: CASIRTGGNEKLFF
CDR3nt: TGTGCCAGCATCCGCACAGGGGGCAATGAAAAACTGTTTTTT

j_gene: TRBJ2-5
v_gene: TRBV30
abundance: many
d_gene: TRBD2
CDR3aa: CAWSPSGLRETQYF
CDR3nt: TGTGCCTGGAGCCCTAGCGGGCTAAGGGAGACCCAGTACTTC

j_gene: TRBJ2-7
v_gene: TRBV13
abundance: many
d_gene: TRBD2
CDR3aa: CASSSGGYEQYF
CDR3nt: TGTGCCAGCAGCTCGGGGGGTTACGAGCAGTACTTC

j_gene: TRBJ2-7
v_gene: TRBV5-1
abundance: many
d_gene: TRBD1
CDR3aa: CASSSEVQGYEQYF
CDR3nt: TGCGCCAGCAGCTCGGAGGTACAGGGGTACGAGCAGTACTTC

j_gene: TRBJ2-6
v_gene: TRBV14
abundance: many
d_gene: NA
CDR3aa: CASKNSGANVLTF
CDR3nt: TGTGCCAGCAAGAACTCTGGGGCCAACGTCCTGACTTTC

j_gene: TRBJ2-2
v_gene: TRBV11-1
abundance: many
d_gene: TRBD2
CDR3aa: CASRGLGWTSGGAGELFF
CDR3nt: TGTGCCAGCAGGGGCCTCGGATGGACTAGCGGGGGGGCCGGGGAGCTGTTTTTT

j_gene: TRBJ2-3
v_gene: TRBV6-1
abundance: NA
d_gene: NA
CDR3aa: CASSETEGHTDAQYF
CDR3nt: TGTGCCAGCAGTGAAACGGAGGGGCATACAGATGCGCAGTATTTT

j_gene: TRBJ1-3
v_gene: TRBV9
abundance: NA
d_gene: NA
CDR3aa: CASSREGQGGTYEQYFGPGTIYF
CDR3nt: NA

j_gene: TRBJ2-7
v_gene: TRBV6-1
abundance: NA
d_gene: TRBD2
CDR3aa: CASLRGSVREDEQYF
CDR3nt: TGTGCCAGCCTTCGCGGGAGCGTTCGAGAGGACGAGCAGTACTTC

j_gene: TRBJ2-7
v_gene: TRBV11-2
abundance: many
d_gene: NA
CDR3aa: CASSYSQGYEQYF
CDR3nt: TGTGCCAGCAGCTACTCTCAGGGGTACGAGCAGTACTTC

j_gene: TRBJ2-5
v_gene: TRBV5-6
abundance: many
d_gene: TRBD1
CDR3aa: CASSPRTGLGETQYF
CDR3nt: TGTGCCAGCAGCCCCCGGACAGGGCTGGGGGAGACCCAGTACTTC

j_gene: TRBJ2-5
v_gene: TRBV7-6
abundance: many
d_gene: TRBD2
CDR3aa: CASSADLGLAGGPCF
CDR3nt: TGTGCCAGCAGCGCCGACCTGGGACTAGCGGGAGGGCCGTGCTTC

j_gene: TRBJ2-5
v_gene: TRBV9
abundance: NA
d_gene: NA
CDR3aa: CASSVEPPGETQSF
CDR3nt: TGTGCCAGCAGCGTAGAGCCCCCCGGAGAGACCCAGTCCTTC

j_gene: TRBJ1-1
v_gene: TRBV9
abundance: NA
d_gene: NA
CDR3aa: CASSLSEGTEAFF
CDR3nt: TGTGCCAGCAGCCTTTCAGAGGGCACTGAAGCTTTCTTT

j_gene: TRBJ2-1
v_gene: TRBV2
abundance: many
d_gene: NA
CDR3aa: CASKGLPEGNEQFF
CDR3nt: TGTGCCAGCAAAGGTCTCCCCGAGGGGAATGAGCAGTTCTTC

j_gene: TRBJ1-1
v_gene: TRBV12-3/TRBV12-4
abundance: NA
d_gene: NA
CDR3aa: CASRISAGATEAFF
CDR3nt: TGTGCCAGCAGGATCAGTGCGGGGGCCACTGAAGCTTTCTTT

j_gene: TRBJ1-4
v_gene: TRBV2
abundance: NA
d_gene: NA
CDR3aa: CASSERGVSNEKLFF
CDR3nt: TGTGCCAGCAGTGAACGAGGGGTATCTAATGAAAAACTGTTTTTT

j_gene: TRBJ2-5
v_gene: TRBV7-9
abundance: many
d_gene: TRBD2
CDR3aa: CASSFPTSGQETQHF
CDR3nt: TGTGCCAGCAGCTTCCCCACTAGCGGGCAAGAGACCCAGCACTTC

j_gene: TRBJ2-5
v_gene: TRBV3-1
abundance: many
d_gene: TRBD1
CDR3aa: CASSQGQYNQETQYF
CDR3nt: TGTGCCAGCAGCCAGGGACAGTACAACCAAGAGACCCAGTACTTC